These T cell receptor beta chains were read from a single sample in a study of CD8 T cells in Susac syndrome. TCRdb itself ran the immunoSEQ multiplex PCR reads through MiXCR, one entry per CDR3 protein. The table shows 150,000 to 200,000 distinct CDR3 sequences, with approximately 94% occurring only once. Sample: CD4+ T cells from PBMCs. The origin of the receptors is a human donor with multiple sclerosis. Both conserved end residues are part of each CDR3. Fields, in order: V gene, D gene, J gene, CDR3 DNA, CDR3 protein. D genes are given only for firm matches.

>TRBV29-1|TRBD2|TRBJ2-7
TGCAGCGTTGTCGGGCGGGAGTTCTACGAGCAGTACTTC
CSVVGREFYEQYF
>TRBV6-1|.|TRBJ1-1
TGTGCCAGCAGTGAAACTCCAGGATTCGGGTACTACACTGAAGCTTTCTTT
CASSETPGFGYYTEAFF
>TRBV7-2|TRBD2|TRBJ2-3
TGTGCCAGCAGCTTATACGGGGGGGACACAGATACGCAGTATTTT
CASSLYGGDTDTQYF
>TRBV19|.|TRBJ1-5
TGTGCCAGTAGTATATCCCGGGGCAATCAGCCCCAGCATTTT
CASSISRGNQPQHF
>TRBV11-3|.|TRBJ2-7
TGTGCCAGCAGCTTAGATCCGGGACATTCCTACGAGCAGTACTTC
CASSLDPGHSYEQYF
>TRBV24-1|TRBD2|TRBJ2-1
TGTGCCACCAGTCTAGCGGGGGACAATGAGCAGTTCTTC
CATSLAGDNEQFF
>TRBV12-3/TRBV12-4|.|TRBJ1-5
TGTGCCAGCAGTTACGGGGAAAATCAGCCCCAGCATTTT
CASSYGENQPQHF
>TRBV7-3|.|TRBJ2-1
TGTGCCAGCAGCTCGACTCCGCTTGCGAATGAGCAGTTCTTC
CASSSTPLANEQFF
>TRBV18|TRBD1|TRBJ1-2
TGTGCCAGCTCAACCGGGACAGGGGGCGCCGGAAGTGGCTACACCTTC
CASSTGTGGAGSGYTF
>TRBV11-2|.|TRBJ1-3
TGTGCCAGCAGCTTCAAGTTTCTCGCAGGGGACCGAAACACCATATATTTT
CASSFKFLAGDRNTIYF
>TRBV9|.|TRBJ2-1
TGTGCCAGCAGCGCAGACAGCCGAAATGAGCAGTTCTTC
CASSADSRNEQFF
>TRBV20-1|.|TRBJ2-1
TGCAGTGCCATGACACATTACAATGAGCAGTTCTTC
CSAMTHYNEQFF
>TRBV3-1|.|TRBJ2-2
TGTGCCAGCAGCCAAGGCAGGGTAACGGGCGGGGAGCTGTTTTTT
CASSQGRVTGGELFF
>TRBV20-1|.|TRBJ2-5
TGCAGTGCTAGAAACCCCGCCCAAGAGACCCAGTACTTC
CSARNPAQETQYF
>TRBV19|TRBD1|TRBJ1-5
TGTGCCAGTAGCTCCTTCTACAGGGGTCGCAATCAGCCCCAGCATTTT
CASSSFYRGRNQPQHF
>TRBV7-2|.|TRBJ1-6
TGTGCCAGCAGCTCGACCCGTAGTTCACCCCTCCACTTT
CASSSTRSSPLHF
>TRBV7-2|TRBD2|TRBJ2-5
TGTGCCAGCAGCCGAGACTTGACTAGCGGGCGGGAGACCCAGTACTTC
CASSRDLTSGRETQYF
>TRBV4-3|TRBD1|TRBJ1-1
TGCGCCAGCAGCCAAGAGGGGGACAGGGTGGGCACTGAAGCTTTCTTT
CASSQEGDRVGTEAFF
>TRBV30|TRBD1|TRBJ1-5
TGTGCCGGGACGACAGGGGGTAGCAATCAGCCCCAGCATTTT
CAGTTGGSNQPQHF
>TRBV19|TRBD1|TRBJ1-2
TGTGCCAGTAGTATCCCCACCCACCTTGGGACAGGGAATGGCTACACCTTC
CASSIPTHLGTGNGYTF
>TRBV19|.|TRBJ1-2
TGTGCCAGTAGTATAACAGGGATTCATGGCTACACCTTC
CASSITGIHGYTF
>TRBV9|TRBD1|TRBJ1-4
TGTGCCAGCAGCGATGGGATTGACAGGGATAGCGAAAAACTGTTTTTT
CASSDGIDRDSEKLFF
>TRBV9|TRBD2|TRBJ2-1
TGTGCCAGCAGCGAAGGGACTAGCGGCGAGGGAAATGAGCAGTTCTTC
CASSEGTSGEGNEQFF
>TRBV30|.|TRBJ2-7
TGTGCCTGGAGTCGGAACACCCGACGCTACGAGCAGTACTTC
CAWSRNTRRYEQYF
>TRBV15|TRBD2|TRBJ2-7
TGTGCCACCAGCAGGGGAAGAGGGGAGGGTGAAGACGAGCAGTACTTC
CATSRGRGEGEDEQYF
>TRBV10-3|.|TRBJ1-2
TGTGCCACAAGCCCGACTGGATTCTATGGCTACACCTTC
CATSPTGFYGYTF
>TRBV6-2/TRBV6-3|.|TRBJ2-5
TGTGCCAGCAGCCCTCTTACAGGGACCCAGTACTTC
CASSPLTGTQYF
>TRBV29-1|.|TRBJ1-1
TGCAGCGTTGGGCAGGGAGGCACTGAAGCTTTCTTT
CSVGQGGTEAFF
>TRBV29-1|.|TRBJ2-7
TGCAGCGTAAAGGCAGGACGGGCGGGGGCCTCCTACGGGCAGTACTTC
CSVKAGRAGASYGQYF